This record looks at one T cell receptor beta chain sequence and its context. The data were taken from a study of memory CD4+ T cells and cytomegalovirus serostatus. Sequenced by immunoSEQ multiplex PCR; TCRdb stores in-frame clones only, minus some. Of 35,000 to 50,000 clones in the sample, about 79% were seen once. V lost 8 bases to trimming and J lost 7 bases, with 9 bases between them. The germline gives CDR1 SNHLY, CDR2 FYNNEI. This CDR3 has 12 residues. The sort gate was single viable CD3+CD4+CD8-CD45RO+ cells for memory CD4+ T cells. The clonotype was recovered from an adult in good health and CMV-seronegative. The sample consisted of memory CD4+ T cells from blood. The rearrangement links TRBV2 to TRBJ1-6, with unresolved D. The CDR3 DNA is TGTGCCAGCGGTCCAGAAAATTCACCCCTCCACTTT. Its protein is CASGPENSPLHF.